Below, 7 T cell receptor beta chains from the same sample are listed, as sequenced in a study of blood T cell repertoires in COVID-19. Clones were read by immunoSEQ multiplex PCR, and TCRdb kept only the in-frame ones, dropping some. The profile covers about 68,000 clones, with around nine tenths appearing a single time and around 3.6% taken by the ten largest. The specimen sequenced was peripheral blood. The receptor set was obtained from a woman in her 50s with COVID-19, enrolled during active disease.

CDR3 amino acids: CASSGTGLGQPQHF. The CDR3, as DNA: TGTGCCAGCAGCGGTACAGGGTTGGGTCAGCCCCAGCATTTT. The V gene is TRBV9, the J gene TRBJ1-5; D possibly corresponds to TRBD1 (6 bases). The CDR3 totals 14 residues. V was trimmed by 3 bases and J by 6 bases, leaving 13 bases between them. Per germline, CDR1 SGDLS and CDR2 YYNGEE.

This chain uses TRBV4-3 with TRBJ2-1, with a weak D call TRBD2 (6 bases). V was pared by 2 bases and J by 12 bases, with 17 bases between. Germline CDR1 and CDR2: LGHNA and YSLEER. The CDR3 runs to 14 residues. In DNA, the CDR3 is TGCGCCAGCAGCCAACTACGAGATTTCGGGGGGCAGTTCTTC. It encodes CASSQLRDFGGQFF.

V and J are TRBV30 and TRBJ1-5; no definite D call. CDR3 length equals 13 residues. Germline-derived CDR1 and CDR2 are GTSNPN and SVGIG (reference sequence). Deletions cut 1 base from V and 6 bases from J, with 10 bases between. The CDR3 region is CAWSASAGQPQHF. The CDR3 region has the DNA TGTGCCTGGAGTGCTTCGGCGGGTCAGCCCCAGCATTTT.

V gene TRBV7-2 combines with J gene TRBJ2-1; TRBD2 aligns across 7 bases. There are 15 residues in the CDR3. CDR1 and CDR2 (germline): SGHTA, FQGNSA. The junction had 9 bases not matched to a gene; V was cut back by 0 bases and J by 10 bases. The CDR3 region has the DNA TGTGCCAGCAGCTTAGCCGGCGGGAGCGGCCCCGAGCAGTTCTTC. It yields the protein CASSLAGGSGPEQFF.

The CDR3 bases are TGTGCCAGCACCCCGGACACCTACTCTGGAAACACCATATATTTT. Protein: CASTPDTYSGNTIYF. The chain joins TRBV6-1 to TRBJ1-3, with a possible D match to TRBD1 (5 bases). The CDR3 has 15 residues. V dropped 7 bases and J dropped 0 bases, with 13 bases sitting between them. The germline gives CDR1 MNHNS, CDR2 SASEGT.

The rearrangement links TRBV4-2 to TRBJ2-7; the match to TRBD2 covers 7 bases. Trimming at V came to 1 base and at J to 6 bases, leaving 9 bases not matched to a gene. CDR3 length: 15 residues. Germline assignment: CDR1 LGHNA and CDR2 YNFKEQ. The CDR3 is CASSQAVSLAGEQYF. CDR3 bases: TGTGCCAGCAGCCAAGCGGTCTCTTTAGCGGGCGAGCAGTACTTC.

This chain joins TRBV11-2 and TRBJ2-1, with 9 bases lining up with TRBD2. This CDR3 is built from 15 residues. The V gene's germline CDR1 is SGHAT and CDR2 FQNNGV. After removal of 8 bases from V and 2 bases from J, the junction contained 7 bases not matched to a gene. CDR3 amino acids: CASDKLAGPYNEQFF. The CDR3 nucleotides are TGTGCCAGCGACAAACTAGCGGGTCCCTACAATGAGCAGTTCTTC.